Here is one T cell receptor beta chain with its context. No antigen is known for it. The data were obtained in a study of blood T cells in healthy people across ages. Findings of the study overall: The study found TCR beta diversity correlated strongly with naive T cell percentage.

The CDR3 totals 15 residues. Germline values: CDR1 MDHEN, CDR2 SYDVKM. Trimming at V came to 9 bases and at J to 6 bases, leaving 13 bases not matched to a gene. For the second PCR, which ran for roughly 6 to 12 cycles, a sample-barcoded 5' primer and a J-beta primer mix were used. TCRdb recomputed calls from the 5' RACE reads with MiXCR, one row per CDR3 protein. This table has hundreds of thousands of distinct CDR3 sequences, under 65% appearing once. Material: blood. The clonotype was recovered from a man aged 55 to 70 in good health. The chain is built from TRBV28 and TRBJ2-4; 8 bases are a match to TRBD1. The DNA for the CDR3 is TGTGCCAGTTCGGGGAGACAGGGGTTGGGAAACATTCAGTACTTC. The encoded protein is CASSGRQGLGNIQYF.